This TCR beta chain appears in the sequencing data of a study of neurological immune-mediated disorders. This CDR3 contains 15 residues. The germline V gene has CDR1 DFQATT and CDR2 SNEGSKA (reference sequence). J lost 6 bases, V lost 3 bases, and 11 bases had no gene match. TCRdb processed the 5' RACE reads anew with MiXCR; each CDR3 protein has one entry. The data contain tens of thousands of distinct CDR3 sequences, 3.6% of them singletons. This clonotype was seen only a few times. The chain couples TRBV20-1 to TRBJ2-3; 8 nucleotides match TRBD2. Sequenced sample: PBMCs. The receptor was derived from a man aged 25 to 40 with multiple sclerosis. The chain's CDR3 is CSASQAGGLADTQYF. The CDR3 nucleotides are TGCAGTGCTAGTCAGGCGGGAGGCCTAGCGGATACGCAGTATTTT.